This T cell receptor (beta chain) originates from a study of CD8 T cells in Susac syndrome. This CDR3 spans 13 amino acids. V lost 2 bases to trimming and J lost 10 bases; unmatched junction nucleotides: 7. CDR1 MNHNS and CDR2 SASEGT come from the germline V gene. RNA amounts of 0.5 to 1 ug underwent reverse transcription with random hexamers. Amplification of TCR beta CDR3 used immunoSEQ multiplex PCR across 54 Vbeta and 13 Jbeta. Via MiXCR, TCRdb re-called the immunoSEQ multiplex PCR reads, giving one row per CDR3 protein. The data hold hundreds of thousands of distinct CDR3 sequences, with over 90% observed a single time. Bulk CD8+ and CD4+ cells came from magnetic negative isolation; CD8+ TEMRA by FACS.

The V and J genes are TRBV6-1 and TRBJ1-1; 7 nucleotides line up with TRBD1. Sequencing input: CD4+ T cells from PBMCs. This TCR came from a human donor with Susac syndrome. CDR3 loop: CASSETGTVPAFF. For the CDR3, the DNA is TGTGCCAGCAGTGAAACCGGGACAGTACCAGCTTTCTTT.